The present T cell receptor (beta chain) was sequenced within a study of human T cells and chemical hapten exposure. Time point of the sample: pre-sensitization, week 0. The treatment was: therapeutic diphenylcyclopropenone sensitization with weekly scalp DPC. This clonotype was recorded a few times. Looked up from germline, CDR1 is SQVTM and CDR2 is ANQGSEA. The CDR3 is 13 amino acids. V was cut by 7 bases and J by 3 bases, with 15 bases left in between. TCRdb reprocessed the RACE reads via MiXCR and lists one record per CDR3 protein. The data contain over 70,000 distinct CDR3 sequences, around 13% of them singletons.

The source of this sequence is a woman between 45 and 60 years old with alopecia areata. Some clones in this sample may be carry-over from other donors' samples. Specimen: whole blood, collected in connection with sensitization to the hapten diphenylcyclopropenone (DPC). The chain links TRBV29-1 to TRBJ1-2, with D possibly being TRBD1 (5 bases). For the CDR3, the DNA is TGCAGCGCCCGACAGCCTTCCCACTATGGCTACACCTTC. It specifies CSARQPSHYGYTF.